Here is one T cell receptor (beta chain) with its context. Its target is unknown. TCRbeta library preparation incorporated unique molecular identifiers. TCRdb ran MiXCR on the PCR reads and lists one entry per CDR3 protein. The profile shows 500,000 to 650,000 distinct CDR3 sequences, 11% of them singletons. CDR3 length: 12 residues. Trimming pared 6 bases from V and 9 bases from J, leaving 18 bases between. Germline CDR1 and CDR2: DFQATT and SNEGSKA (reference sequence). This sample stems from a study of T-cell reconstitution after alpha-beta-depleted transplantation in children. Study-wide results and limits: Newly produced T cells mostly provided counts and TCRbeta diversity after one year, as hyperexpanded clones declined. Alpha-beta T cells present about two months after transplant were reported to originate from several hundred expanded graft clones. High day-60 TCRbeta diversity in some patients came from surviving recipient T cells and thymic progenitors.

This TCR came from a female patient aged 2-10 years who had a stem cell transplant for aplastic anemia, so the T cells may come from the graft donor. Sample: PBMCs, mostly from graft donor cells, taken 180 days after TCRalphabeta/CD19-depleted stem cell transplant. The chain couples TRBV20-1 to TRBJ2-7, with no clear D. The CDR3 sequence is CSAGPRVSPQYF. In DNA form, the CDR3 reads TGCAGTGCCGGACCCCGCGTTTCGCCGCAGTACTTC.